A single sample is the source of the 18 T cell receptor beta chains below, sequenced in a study of T cell responses to AZD1222 COVID-19 vaccine. Measured with immunoSEQ multiplex PCR; TCRdb has only the in-frame clones, and not every one. Seen here are fewer than 200,000 clones, approximately 91% observed once, and the top ten hold around 1.6%. The sample was peripheral blood, taken on day 0 of AZD1222 vaccination. These receptors were obtained from an adult in good health.

The chain joins TRBV27 to TRBJ1-4, with unresolved D. Trimming took 3 bases from V and 8 from J, leaving 10 bases between them. Germline CDR1 is MNHEY and CDR2 is SMNVEV (reference sequence). CDR3 length equals 13 residues. CDR3 DNA sequence: TGTGCCAGCAGTTTGGTTCTGGGCGAAAAACTGTTTTTT. Translation: CASSLVLGEKLFF. The whole variable domain, remainder taken from reference TRBV27 and TRBJ1-4, is EAQVTQNPRYLITVTGKKLTVTCSQNMNHEYMSWYRQDPGLGLRQIYYSMNVEVTDKGDVPEGYKVSRKEKRNFPLILESPSPNQTSLYFCASSLVLGEKLFFGSGTQLSVL.

This rearrangement joins TRBV30 to TRBJ1-3; 8 nucleotides agree with TRBD1. From germline, CDR1 is GTSNPN and CDR2 SVGIG (reference sequence). V shed 3 bases, J shed 0 bases, and the junction held 13 bases outside the gene matches. The CDR3 is 18 residues long. CDR3 sequence (DNA): TGTGCCTGGAGACCCCCGCCGGGAGACAGGGGCTCTGGAAACACCATATATTTT. Translated, it gives CAWRPPPGDRGSGNTIYF.

This chain connects TRBV29-1 to TRBJ1-3; D remains ambiguous. Germline assignment: CDR1 SQVTM and CDR2 ANQGSEA. The ends were cut back, 3 bases at V and 3 bases at J, with 9 bases in the middle. The CDR3 runs to 13 residues. Written as DNA, the CDR3 is TGCAGCGTTGATGGGGTAGATGGAAACACCATATATTTT. Translated, it gives CSVDGVDGNTIYF.

The chain carries TRBV4-3 and TRBJ1-2; D is perhaps TRBD1 (6 bases). CDR1 and CDR2 from the germline V gene are LGHNA and YSLEER. This CDR3 comprises 13 residues. V dropped 3 bases and J dropped 6 bases, with 11 bases sitting between them. For the CDR3, the DNA is TGCGCCAGCAGCCAGGCCCAGGGGAATGGCTACACCTTC. Its translation: CASSQAQGNGYTF.

Regarding this clone: The same CDR3 can be traced to other DNA sequences in this sample. The V gene is TRBV6-5, the J gene TRBJ1-5, with D tentatively TRBD1 (6 bases). Germline CDR1 is MNHEY and CDR2 is SVGAGI. This CDR3 spans 14 amino acids. Trimming left V 6 bases short and J 3 bases short, with 12 bases between. CDR3 amino acids: CASRAGGNNQPQHF. For the CDR3, the DNA is TGTGCCAGCAGGGCGGGGGGCAACAATCAGCCCCAGCATTTT.

V usage is TRBV6-5 and J usage is TRBJ1-1, with D possibly matching TRBD1 (5 bases). The CDR3 has 14 amino acids. Germline V gene sequence: CDR1 MNHEY, CDR2 SVGAGI. Trimming removed 5 bases at V and 3 bases at J, with 13 bases between. The CDR3 bases are TGTGCCAGCAGTAGACTTAGAGGGGACACTGAAGCTTTCTTT. The encoded protein is CASSRLRGDTEAFF.

The CDR3 reads CASSRYAGTANLNTEAFF. CDR3 in DNA: TGTGCCAGCAGCCGCTACGCCGGGACCGCGAACTTGAACACTGAAGCTTTCTTT. V is TRBV14 and J is TRBJ1-1; D may be TRBD1 (5 bases). CDR1 is SGHDN, CDR2 FVKESK, per germline. The CDR3 sequence is 18 residues long. The ends were cut back, 4 bases at V and 0 bases at J, with 21 bases in the middle. Variable domain in full (rest from reference TRBV14 and TRBJ1-1): EAGVTQFPSHSVIEKGQTVTLRCDPISGHDNLYWYRRVMGKEIKFLLHFVKESKQDESGMPNNRFLAERTGGTYSTLKVQPAELEDSGVYFCASSRYAGTANLNTEAFFGQGTRLTVV.

This clone was found a few times. V and J are TRBV12-5 and TRBJ1-6; the D gene is possibly TRBD1 (5 bases). Trimming removed 0 bases at V and 8 bases at J, with 11 bases between. The CDR3 loop spans 15 amino acids. Germline lookup yields CDR1 LGHNT and CDR2 FRNRAP. Written as DNA, the CDR3 is TGTGCTAGTGGTTTGGTAAGTGGGGGGGATTCACCCCTCCACTTT. It yields the protein CASGLVSGGDSPLHF.

The chain couples TRBV19 to TRBJ1-5, with a weak D call TRBD1 (5 bases). The CDR3 has 17 amino acids. CDR1 is LNHDA, CDR2 SQIVND, per germline (reference sequence). The V end was cut by 3 bases, the J end by 0 bases, with 15 bases between. The CDR3 loop is CASSIYAGTRSNQPQHF. As DNA, the CDR3 is TGTGCCAGTAGTATTTACGCAGGGACTCGTAGCAATCAGCCCCAGCATTTT.

V and J are TRBV25-1 and TRBJ1-1; no firm D call. This CDR3 has 14 residues. Trimming removed 6 bases at V and 1 base at J, with 12 bases between. In germline, CDR1 is MGHDK, CDR2 SYGVNS. This chain's CDR3 is CASSPRTGNTEAFF. The CDR3, as DNA: TGTGCCAGCAGCCCAAGGACCGGGAACACTGAAGCTTTCTTT. The entire variable domain, with the rest obtained from reference TRBV25-1 and TRBJ1-1, is as follows: EADIYQTPRYLVIGTGKKITLECSQTMGHDKMYWYQQDPGMELHLIHYSYGVNSTEKGDLSSESTVSRIRTEHFPLTLESARPSHTSQYLCASSPRTGNTEAFFGQGTRLTVV.

The chain joins TRBV3-1 (or the pseudogene TRBV3-2) to TRBJ1-1; D is uncertain. The CDR3 has 13 amino acids. Trimming left V 1 base short and J 5 bases short, with 8 bases between. The germline V gene has CDR1 LGHDT and CDR2 YNNKEL (reference sequence). CDR3 DNA sequence: TGTGCCAGCAGCCAAGGGAAAGTAACTGAAGCTTTCTTT. Encoded protein: CASSQGKVTEAFF.

This chain links TRBV5-1 with TRBJ1-3; a possible D gene is TRBD1 (6 bases). CDR3 length equals 15 residues. Germline CDR1 SGHRS, CDR2 YFSETQ. Trimming left V 4 bases short and J 4 bases short, with 15 bases between. The CDR3 sequence is CASSQGGGSGNTIYF. The CDR3 DNA follows: TGCGCCAGCAGCCAAGGAGGGGGGTCAGGAAACACCATATATTTT.

The V call is TRBV6-2 or TRBV6-3, the J call TRBJ2-3; TRBD1 matches 9 bases. Germline V gives CDR1 MNHEY, CDR2 SVGEGT. V shed 4 bases, J shed 4 bases, and the junction held 9 bases outside the gene matches. This CDR3 has 16 residues. The CDR3, as DNA: TGTGCCAGCAGTTCTCTCGGACAGGGGCAGTCAGATACGCAGTATTTT. Translating gives CASSSLGQGQSDTQYF.

The V and J genes are TRBV30 and TRBJ1-2, with 10 bases matching TRBD1. Germline V gene lookup returns CDR1 GTSNPN and CDR2 SVGIG (reference sequence). With V trimmed by 5 bases and J by 7 bases, 1 base remained unmatched. The CDR3 runs 11 residues. The CDR3 is CAWWDRGGYTF. CDR3 DNA: TGTGCCTGGTGGGACAGGGGTGGCTACACCTTC.

J is TRBJ2-3 and V is TRBV6-5; tentatively, D is TRBD2 (6 bases). V dropped 6 bases and J dropped 3 bases, with 16 bases sitting between them. CDR3 length: 15 residues. The germline V gene has CDR1 MNHEY and CDR2 SVGAGI. DNA of the CDR3: TGTGCCAGCAGCCCCCTAGGAGGGGCGACAGATACGCAGTATTTT. Protein product: CASSPLGGATDTQYF.

This chain uses TRBV12-3 or TRBV12-4 with TRBJ1-2; D not certain. The V end was cut by 1 base, the J end by 6 bases, with 6 bases between. CDR3 size: 12 residues. The CDR3 DNA reads TGTGCCAGCAGTTTAGGAGGCCATGGCTACACCTTC. This translates into CASSLGGHGYTF.

This rearrangement joins TRBV12-5 to TRBJ2-3; maybe TRBD2 (5 bases). Germline loops: CDR1 LGHNT, CDR2 FRNRAP. The ends were cut back, 1 base at V and 4 bases at J, with 24 bases in the middle. The CDR3 is 19 amino acids. As DNA, the CDR3 is TGTGCTAGTGGTTTGGGAGACCCGGCTAGCACAGTCTTCGCAGATACGCAGTATTTT. Translated, it gives CASGLGDPASTVFADTQYF.

J is TRBJ2-5 and V is TRBV11-2; D is perhaps TRBD2 (5 bases). This CDR3 contains 14 residues. Germline V gene data show CDR1 as SGHAT and CDR2 as FQNNGV. V dropped 4 bases and J dropped 7 bases, with 16 bases sitting between them. The CDR3 DNA is TGTGCCAGCAGCTCCGGGATCGGTTCAAGGACCCAGTACTTC. Translated, it gives CASSSGIGSRTQYF.